This T cell receptor beta chain comes out of a study of patients and donors after allogeneic stem cell transplantation. The ends were cut back, 4 bases at V and 0 bases at J, with 13 bases in the middle. This CDR3 contains 16 residues. Germline V CDR1 and CDR2: SEHNR, FQNEAQ (reference sequence). Using its own MiXCR run on the RT-PCR reads, TCRdb lists one record per CDR3 protein. Of hundreds of thousands of distinct CDR3 sequences listed, roughly 17% are singletons. This chain joins TRBV7-9 and TRBJ2-4; D is ambiguous. The source is a human donor who was either an allogeneic HSCT recipient or a stem cell or donor lymphocyte infusion donor (not recorded which). It is not recorded whose cells these are; they may come from a transplant donor. The source material was blood, either unsorted or a sorted T cell fraction (not recorded which). The CDR3 DNA follows: TGTGCCAGCAGCTCGGAGCGTCTCGTAGCCAAAAACATTCAGTACTTC. This codes for CASSSERLVAKNIQYF.